The T cell receptor (beta chain) described here comes from a study of cytomegalovirus exposure and HLA in healthy donors. The study, taken as a whole, reports: In an earlier analysis, in some 500 donors, most V segments appeared productive either ~90% or ~30% of the time. Diagnosis of cytomegalovirus status made by the classifier reportedly showed high specificity and sensitivity. A reported reduction in N-insertions relative to the approximately 690-donor mean was seen in an Asian-associated ancestry cluster in a later analysis.

It was with 60 Vbeta and 13 Jbeta primers that the PCR ran. TCRdb's copy holds only in-frame clones and misses some; the assay was immunoSEQ multiplex PCR. Here the sample spans under 150,000 clones, 60% to 80% being singletons. This clone was recorded only once. As yet, its antigen is unknown. The sequence derives from a woman between 40 and 50 years old in good health and CMV-seropositive. The sample taken for sequencing was PBMCs.

This chain's CDR3 is CASSSGVTDTQYF. The CDR3 DNA sequence: TGTGCCAGCTCTAGCGGGGTCACAGATACGCAGTATTTT. This chain links TRBV2 with TRBJ2-3; 9 nucleotides line up with TRBD2. This CDR3 spans 13 amino acids. The ends lost 8 bases at V and 2 bases at J; junction bases unmatched: 2. Per germline, CDR1 SNHLY and CDR2 FYNNEI.